This T cell receptor (beta chain) is drawn from a study of blood T cell repertoires in COVID-19. Study at large: Donors in the United States, Italy and Spain gave samples during acute or convalescent COVID-19.

CDR1 and CDR2 from the germline V gene are SEHNR and FQNEAQ (reference sequence). The CDR3 runs to 18 residues. The J segment lost 6 bases and the V segment lost 5 bases, leaving 19 bases of the junction unmatched. Libraries were prepared by immunoSEQ multiplex PCR; TCRdb keeps only in-frame clonotypes and omits some of them. The sample has a few hundred thousand clones; roughly 85% are singletons. The source is a woman between 18 and 29 years old with acute or convalescent COVID-19. Sequencing used peripheral blood. The chain joins TRBV7-9 to TRBJ2-3; 8 bases are shared with TRBD2. Here the CDR3 reads CASSGRQRGRSQSDTQYF. CDR3 in DNA: TGTGCCAGCAGCGGGAGACAGCGGGGGCGCAGTCAGTCTGATACGCAGTATTTT.